Each of the 32 T cell receptor beta chains below was sequenced from the same sample in a study of STAT5B mutations in CD4+ large granular lymphocyte leukemia. Measured with immunoSEQ multiplex PCR; TCRdb has only the in-frame clones, and not every one. The sample lists roughly 38,000 clones; around 75% were seen once. Sample: CD4+ T cells from blood buffy coats. All receptors derive from a human donor in good health.

The rearrangement joins TRBV19 to TRBJ2-3, with D possibly matching TRBD2 (6 bases). This CDR3 contains 15 residues. Trimming removed 7 bases at V and 2 bases at J, with 16 bases between. Germline V gives CDR1 LNHDA, CDR2 SQIVND (reference sequence). CDR3 bases: TGTGCCAGTACCCCCGGGAGACCCTACACAGATACGCAGTATTTT. Protein: CASTPGRPYTDTQYF.

V gene TRBV11-2 combines with J gene TRBJ2-5; D perhaps matches TRBD2 (7 bases). The CDR3 runs to 13 residues. V was trimmed by 4 bases and J by 4 bases, leaving 10 bases between them. CDR1 and CDR2 (germline): SGHAT, FQNNGV. The CDR3 protein is CASSWGGGETQYF. The DNA for the CDR3 is TGTGCCAGCAGCTGGGGGGGCGGAGAGACCCAGTACTTC.

This sequence joins TRBV2 and TRBJ1-4; D is undetermined. V was trimmed by 1 base and J by 0 bases, leaving 6 bases between them. Germline lookup yields CDR1 SNHLY and CDR2 FYNNEI. This CDR3 region has 15 residues. CDR3 sequence: CASSEGPATNEKLFF. The CDR3 region has the DNA TGTGCCAGCAGTGAAGGGCCGGCAACTAATGAAAAACTGTTTTTT.

The chain combines TRBV19 with TRBJ2-3, with D perhaps matching TRBD1 (6 bases). Trimming removed 5 bases from V and 4 bases from J, with 16 bases in between. Germline CDR1 reads LNHDA; CDR2 reads SQIVND (reference sequence). CDR3 length equals 15 residues. As DNA, the CDR3 is TGTGCCAGTAGTGTCAGGGGTACGGCGGCAGATACGCAGTATTTT. Translation: CASSVRGTAADTQYF.

The V gene is TRBV7-2, the J gene TRBJ2-3; TRBD2 matches 9 bases. With 4 bases clipped from V and 6 bases from J, the junction kept 11 bases outside the gene matches. Germline V lookup: CDR1 SGHTA, CDR2 FQGNSA. The CDR3 has 16 amino acids. The CDR3 region has the DNA TGTGCCAGCAGCTCGCGGGGCGGGAGGGCGGGGGATACGCAGTATTTT. Translation: CASSSRGGRAGDTQYF.

This chain uses TRBV6-6 with TRBJ2-3; D is unclear. V was clipped by 10 bases and J by 0 bases, with 14 bases between them. Germline CDR1 reads MNHNY; CDR2 reads SVGAGI (reference sequence). The CDR3 is made up of 14 amino acids. The CDR3 here is CATADISSTDTQYF. In nucleotides, the CDR3 is TGTGCCACCGCAGACATCTCTAGCACAGATACGCAGTATTTT.

V usage is TRBV5-6 and J usage is TRBJ2-1; 12 bases map to TRBD2. With V trimmed by 1 base and J by 9 bases, 5 bases remained unmatched. The CDR3 is made up of 15 amino acids. CDR1 and CDR2 from the germline V gene are SGHDT and YYEEEE. The CDR3 sequence is CASSLTSGGRGEQFF. The CDR3 DNA sequence: TGTGCCAGCAGCTTGACTAGCGGGGGGCGTGGTGAGCAGTTCTTC.

This clone was found a few times. The chain has TRBV5-5 and TRBJ1-3, with no clear D. Germline loops: CDR1 SGHKS, CDR2 YYEKEE (reference sequence). V was cut by 4 bases and J by 8 bases, with 10 bases left in between. This CDR3 has 12 amino acids. CDR3 sequence: CASSLTADTIYF. DNA of the CDR3: TGTGCCAGCAGCCTAACAGCGGACACCATATATTTT.

The chain carries TRBV7-8 and TRBJ2-7; D not certain. CDR1 and CDR2 (germline): SGHVS, FQNEAQ. The CDR3 runs 17 residues. Trimming took 1 base from V and 0 from J, leaving 16 bases between them. The CDR3 protein is CASSLGSGRGSSYEQYF. CDR3 in DNA: TGTGCCAGCAGCTTAGGTTCCGGCCGCGGCAGCTCCTACGAGCAGTACTTC.

The V and J genes are TRBV5-5 and TRBJ1-2; D ambiguous. The germline gives CDR1 SGHKS, CDR2 YYEKEE (reference sequence). V was shortened by 2 bases and J by 2 bases, with 13 bases between the two germline ends. The length of the CDR3 is 15 residues. As DNA, the CDR3 is TGTGCCAGCAGCTTTGGATTCTCCGGGAACTATGGCTACACCTTC. Translated: CASSFGFSGNYGYTF.

J is TRBJ2-7 and V is TRBV6-5, with a tentative D call TRBD1 (6 bases). CDR1 and CDR2 (germline): MNHEY, SVGAGI. This CDR3 region has 13 residues. V lost 8 bases to trimming and J lost 0 bases, with 11 bases between them. This CDR3 reads CASRRDNSYEQYF. CDR3 bases: TGTGCCAGCCGCCGGGACAACTCCTACGAGCAGTACTTC.

The count of this clone is one. The V call is TRBV6-4, the J call TRBJ2-3; D is perhaps TRBD2 (5 bases). The V end was cut by 4 bases, the J end by 7 bases, with 9 bases between. The CDR3 runs to 12 residues. Germline loops: CDR1 MRHNA, CDR2 SNTAGT. The CDR3 nucleotides are TGTGCCAGCAGTGCCGAGGGTTATACGCAGTATTTT. Its translation is CASSAEGYTQYF.

The J gene is TRBJ2-5, the V gene TRBV5-1; 7 positions match TRBD2. The CDR3 is 15 residues long. Looked up from germline, CDR1 is SGHRS and CDR2 is YFSETQ. V trimming: 0 bases; J trimming: 3 bases; junction bases outside the gene matches: 5. As DNA, the CDR3 is TGCGCCAGCAGCTTGGTCGGGACTATCGAAGAGACCCAGTACTTC. It translates to CASSLVGTIEETQYF.

This clone was seen a few times. This chain links TRBV12-5 with TRBJ2-3; unclear D gene. The CDR3 extends over 12 amino acids. Germline V gene lookup returns CDR1 LGHNT and CDR2 FRNRAP. V lost 6 bases and J lost 2, with 6 bases in between. CDR3 sequence (DNA): TGTGCTAGTGGCCCCAACACAGATACGCAGTATTTT. This gives the protein CASGPNTDTQYF.

V gene TRBV6-5 combines with J gene TRBJ1-1, with 8 bases lining up with TRBD1. The J segment lost 3 bases and the V segment lost 4 bases, leaving 1 base of the junction unmatched. This CDR3 spans 13 amino acids. CDR1 and CDR2 (germline): MNHEY, SVGAGI. The CDR3 DNA reads TGTGCCAGCAGTTCCAGGGGGCACACTGAAGCTTTCTTT. Translation gives CASSSRGHTEAFF.

This clone was counted a few times. The chain carries TRBV10-1 and TRBJ1-3; D is unclear. This CDR3 is 16 amino acids long. Germline V lookup: CDR1 WNHNN, CDR2 SYGVQD (reference sequence). V lost 1 base, J lost 8 bases, and 18 bases lay in between. The CDR3 is CASSELQHAPGDTIYF. The DNA for the CDR3 is TGCGCCAGCAGTGAGTTACAACATGCTCCCGGGGACACCATATATTTT.

The J gene is TRBJ2-7, the V gene TRBV5-1; a weak D match, TRBD1 (6 bases). CDR3 length: 14 amino acids. Trimming removed 0 bases at V and 4 bases at J, with 11 bases between. From germline, CDR1 is SGHRS and CDR2 YFSETQ. In DNA form, the CDR3 reads TGCGCCAGCAGCTTGGGGTGGACAGAGTACGAGCAGTACTTC. As protein: CASSLGWTEYEQYF.

The chain links TRBV6-5 to TRBJ2-3; unclear D gene. Trimming pared 6 bases from V and 5 bases from J, leaving 15 bases between. CDR1 and CDR2 from the germline V gene are MNHEY and SVGAGI. CDR3 length: 14 residues. CDR3 loop: CASRNQAILDTQYF. CDR3 DNA: TGTGCCAGCAGAAACCAGGCAATTCTAGATACGCAGTATTTT.

This chain uses TRBV4-3 with TRBJ2-6, with D possibly being TRBD1 (6 bases). Looked up from germline, CDR1 is LGHNA and CDR2 is YSLEER. CDR3 length: 16 residues. V lost 0 bases and J lost 0, with 6 bases in between. In DNA, the CDR3 is TGCGCCAGCAGCCAAGAACAGGGCTCTGGGGCCAACGTCCTGACTTTC. Residues: CASSQEQGSGANVLTF.

The genes are TRBV5-6 and TRBJ2-4; 7 bases are shared with TRBD2. The germline gives CDR1 SGHDT, CDR2 YYEEEE. With 1 base clipped from V and 6 bases from J, the junction kept 4 bases outside the gene matches. The CDR3 covers 14 residues. Here the CDR3 reads CASSLRGGGNIQYF. CDR3 coding DNA: TGTGCCAGCAGCTTGCGCGGGGGAGGAAACATTCAGTACTTC.

This chain uses TRBV6-1 with TRBJ2-7, with a possible D match to TRBD1 (7 bases). There are 13 residues in the CDR3. V was clipped by 2 bases and J by 6 bases, with 11 bases between them. The V gene's germline CDR1 is MNHNS and CDR2 SASEGT. The CDR3 spells CASSEQGGREQYF. CDR3 nucleotides: TGTGCCAGCAGTGAACAGGGGGGTCGCGAGCAGTACTTC.

A single count supports this clone. V and J are TRBV9 and TRBJ2-7, with D hard to call. Germline V gene sequence: CDR1 SGDLS, CDR2 YYNGEE. Deletions cut 0 bases from V and 2 bases from J, with 9 bases between. The CDR3 extends over 14 amino acids. The CDR3 bases are TGTGCCAGCAGCGTAGAACCGGACCCCTACGAGCAGTACTTC. The encoded protein is CASSVEPDPYEQYF.

The chain uses TRBV19 and TRBJ1-1; D possibly corresponds to TRBD1 (5 bases). Deletions cut 6 bases from V and 3 bases from J, with 11 bases between. The CDR3 is 13 amino acids. Germline loops: CDR1 LNHDA, CDR2 SQIVND (reference sequence). The CDR3 loop is CASRGQGYTEAFF. CDR3 in DNA: TGTGCCAGTAGAGGCCAGGGATACACTGAAGCTTTCTTT.

The V call is TRBV6-5, the J call TRBJ1-4; maybe TRBD1 (6 bases). CDR1 is MNHEY, CDR2 SVGAGI, per germline. The V end lost 4 bases, the J end lost 10 bases, and 22 bases lay between the germline ends. CDR3 length: 16 amino acids. CDR3 coding DNA: TGTGCCAGCAGTTCCTCCACCTACCGGGGCAGGGGAAAACTGTTTTTT. This sequence encodes CASSSSTYRGRGKLFF.

This clone was detected only a few times. This chain connects TRBV7-9 to TRBJ2-7, with 8 bases matching TRBD1. The J segment lost 5 bases and the V segment lost 5 bases, leaving 8 bases of the junction unmatched. Germline V CDR1 and CDR2: SEHNR, FQNEAQ (reference sequence). The CDR3 runs 14 residues. The CDR3 nucleotides are TGTGCCAGCAGCCAGACAGGGGAGGTGCACGAGCAGTACTTC. This translates into CASSQTGEVHEQYF.

The chain uses TRBV13 and TRBJ2-7, with no clear D. Germline V gives CDR1 PRHDT, CDR2 FYEKMQ (reference sequence). The V gene lost 2 bases and the J gene lost 5 bases, with 10 bases spanning the gap. The CDR3 is made up of 13 amino acids. The CDR3 DNA follows: TGTGCCAGCAGCTTAATTCCGGTAGACGAGCAGTACTTC. Protein sequence: CASSLIPVDEQYF.

In its sample, this clone was seen a few times. The chain links TRBV2 to TRBJ1-1, with TRBD1 as a possible D gene (5 bases). Germline CDR1 SNHLY, CDR2 FYNNEI. V lost 7 bases and J lost 4, with 16 bases in between. CDR3 length: 14 residues. CDR3 sequence: CASTRWGGGTEAFF. The CDR3, as DNA: TGTGCCAGCACCCGGTGGGGGGGAGGCACTGAAGCTTTCTTT.

CDR3: CASSPTGENTGELFF. The CDR3 DNA follows: TGTGCCAGCAGCCCGACAGGGGAGAACACCGGGGAGCTGTTTTTT. The chain couples TRBV7-2 to TRBJ2-2; 8 bases fit TRBD1. The junction had 3 bases not matched to a gene; V was cut back by 5 bases and J by 1 base. The CDR3 spans 15 residues. Looked up from germline, CDR1 is SGHTA and CDR2 is FQGNSA.

The chain uses TRBV19 and TRBJ2-7, with TRBD2 matching 9 bases. CDR3 length: 16 residues. V shed 4 bases, J shed 3 bases, and the junction held 10 bases outside the gene matches. Germline CDR1 and CDR2: LNHDA and SQIVND (reference sequence). The CDR3 bases are TGTGCCAGTAGTAGATCCGGGACTAGCCTTAACTACGAGCAGTACTTC. Translation gives CASSRSGTSLNYEQYF.

As regards this clone: The junction departs from the called germline gene at one end, perhaps through a read error. The chain joins TRBV7-7 to TRBJ2-3, with D perhaps matching TRBD1 (5 bases). The CDR3 length is 15 residues. Germline CDR1 reads SSHAT; CDR2 reads FNYEAQ (reference sequence). In DNA, the CDR3 is TGTGCTAGCAGCTGGGGCGTAGAGAGCACAGATACGCAGTATTTT. Translating gives CASSWGVESTDTQYF. The full variable domain, with the rest looked up from reference TRBV7-7 and TRBJ2-3, is GAGVSQSPRYKVTKRGQDVTLRCDPISSHATLYWYQQALGQGPEFLTYFNYEAQPDKSGLPSDRFSAERPEGSISTLTIQRTEQRDSAMYRCASSWGVESTDTQYFGPGTRLTVL.

J is TRBJ2-7 and V is TRBV5-5, with D unclear. Germline-derived CDR1 and CDR2 are SGHKS and YYEKEE (reference sequence). The CDR3 runs 15 residues. The ends were cut back, 4 bases at V and 4 bases at J, with 18 bases in the middle. The DNA of the CDR3 is TGTGCCAGCAGCCGTATCTCCCGGCCGCCGTACGAGCAGTACTTC. It encodes CASSRISRPPYEQYF.

The rearrangement joins TRBV27 to TRBJ2-1; 8 bases line up with TRBD2. This CDR3 region has 16 residues. CDR1 MNHEY and CDR2 SMNVEV come from the germline V gene (reference sequence). The V gene end was trimmed by 6 bases and the J gene end by 0 bases; junction bases not matched to a gene: 7. CDR3 nucleotides: TGTGCCAGCAGCATCCGCGGGGGGAGCTCCTACAATGAGCAGTTCTTC. Protein sequence: CASSIRGGSSYNEQFF.